Below, 27 T cell receptor beta chains from the same sample are listed, as sequenced in a study of regulatory dendritic cells for organ transplantation. The data were produced by immunoSEQ multiplex PCR, yet TCRdb's version contains in-frame clones alone and is incomplete. Here the sample spans 25,000 to 30,000 clones, approximately 80% being singletons. Source material: naive CD4+ T cells from blood. Sample subset: CD45RA+ naive T cells. The receptors derive from a human donor in good health.

This rearrangement joins TRBV18 to TRBJ2-1; TRBD2 agrees at 13 bases. The CDR3 runs to 17 residues. Losses at the gene ends were 4 bases for V and 8 bases for J; bases not matched to a gene: 11. Germline V gene data show CDR1 as KGHSH and CDR2 as LQKENI. This CDR3 reads CASSQGLAGNYGDEQFF. CDR3 nucleotides: TGTGCCAGCTCACAGGGACTAGCGGGGAACTACGGGGATGAGCAGTTCTTC.

The J gene is TRBJ2-2, the V gene TRBV19, with 9 bases aligning to TRBD1. CDR3 length: 15 residues. Germline lookup yields CDR1 LNHDA and CDR2 SQIVND (reference sequence). V was pared by 1 base and J by 5 bases, with 2 bases of the junction left unmatched. The DNA for the CDR3 is TGTGCCAGTAGTATAGGGGGGACAGGGACCGGGGAGCTGTTTTTT. It codes for CASSIGGTGTGELFF.

This chain connects TRBV5-1 to TRBJ1-1; 10 bases agree with TRBD1. The germline V gene encodes CDR1 SGHRS and CDR2 YFSETQ. This CDR3 contains 13 residues. J was trimmed by 2 bases and V by 8 bases; bases with no gene match: 3. The CDR3 here is CASGQGVNTEAFF. CDR3 nucleotide sequence: TGCGCCAGTGGACAGGGGGTAAACACTGAAGCTTTCTTT.

The V and J genes are TRBV15 and TRBJ1-1, with TRBD1 identical over 9 bases. The germline gives CDR1 LNHNV, CDR2 YYDKDF (reference sequence). The CDR3 is 15 amino acids. V lost 3 bases and J lost 4; bases outside the gene matches: 6. The DNA of the CDR3 is TGTGCCACCAGCAGCCCGACAGGGGGAGGCACTGAAGCTTTCTTT. It specifies CATSSPTGGGTEAFF.

The CDR3 DNA reads TGTGCCAGCAGCTTAGAGCCGGCCTACGAGCAGTACTTC. Encoded protein: CASSLEPAYEQYF. The gene calls are TRBV7-2 and TRBJ2-7; D is ambiguous. The V gene lost 1 base and the J gene lost 2 bases, with 6 bases spanning the gap. The CDR3 consists of 13 residues. Looked up from germline, CDR1 is SGHTA and CDR2 is FQGNSA.

V usage is TRBV7-2 and J usage is TRBJ2-1, with 8 bases aligning to TRBD1. In germline, CDR1 is SGHTA, CDR2 FQGNSA. This CDR3 has 14 residues. The V gene end was trimmed by 3 bases and the J gene end by 9 bases; junction bases not matched to a gene: 7. CDR3 protein: CASSFRQGQSEQFF. The CDR3 DNA reads TGTGCCAGCAGCTTTCGACAGGGGCAGAGTGAGCAGTTCTTC. The full variable domain, in which reference TRBV7-2 and TRBJ2-1 provide the parts outside the CDR3, is GAGVSQSPSNKVTEKGKDVELRCDPISGHTALYWYRQSLGQGLEFLIYFQGNSAPDKSGLPSDRFSAERTGGSVSTLTIQRTQQEDSAVYLCASSFRQGQSEQFFGPGTRLTVL.

V gene TRBV5-1 combines with J gene TRBJ2-6; D unclear. The germline gives CDR1 SGHRS, CDR2 YFSETQ. The germline V and J ends were trimmed by 1 base and 0 bases, with 8 bases remaining between them. The CDR3 sequence is 16 residues long. Here the CDR3 reads CASSLSLSSGANVLTF. CDR3 DNA sequence: TGCGCCAGCAGCTTGTCTCTCAGCTCTGGGGCCAACGTCCTGACTTTC.

This clone has only a few counts. The chain uses TRBV5-1 and TRBJ1-5; the D is unclear. This CDR3 region has 13 residues. The V gene lost 7 bases and the J gene lost 4 bases, with 12 bases spanning the gap. Germline V gene lookup returns CDR1 SGHRS and CDR2 YFSETQ. CDR3 residues: CASSWEVNQPQHF. CDR3 bases: TGCGCCAGCTCCTGGGAGGTTAATCAGCCCCAGCATTTT.

The chain carries TRBV5-1 and TRBJ2-5; 12 positions match TRBD2. The germline CDR1 and CDR2 sequences are SGHRS and YFSETQ. After removal of 0 bases from V and 5 bases from J, the junction contained 11 bases not matched to a gene. CDR3 length: 18 residues. This CDR3 is CASSLAPSGGALGETQYF. CDR3 bases: TGCGCCAGCAGCTTGGCGCCTAGCGGGGGGGCCTTGGGTGAGACCCAGTACTTC.

The rearrangement links TRBV14 to TRBJ2-3, with 7 bases lining up with TRBD2. Germline loops: CDR1 SGHDN, CDR2 FVKESK. J gave up 5 bases and V 3 bases, and 8 bases lay outside the gene matches. This CDR3 is built from 15 residues. CDR3 DNA sequence: TGTGCCAGCAGCCAGTCGGGGCTAGCGGAAGATACGCAGTATTTT. Amino acids: CASSQSGLAEDTQYF.

The chain joins TRBV18 to TRBJ2-3, with D tentatively TRBD2 (5 bases). This CDR3 spans 16 amino acids. V was pared by 1 base and J by 4 bases, with 15 bases between. Per germline, CDR1 KGHSH and CDR2 LQKENI. Written as DNA, the CDR3 is TGTGCCAGCTCACCACGCTGGGGAGAGGGCGCAGATACGCAGTATTTT. Protein sequence: CASSPRWGEGADTQYF.

The chain uses TRBV6-1 and TRBJ2-3; possible D gene TRBD2, 6 bases. The CDR3 runs to 14 residues. V dropped 4 bases and J dropped 5 bases, with 13 bases sitting between them. Germline values: CDR1 MNHNS, CDR2 SASEGT. This CDR3 is CASSGGDSLDTQYF. The CDR3, as DNA: TGTGCCAGCAGTGGGGGGGACTCCTTAGATACGCAGTATTTT.

V and J are TRBV6-5 and TRBJ2-5; 7 nucleotides line up with TRBD1. J gave up 2 bases and V 6 bases, and 6 bases lay outside the gene matches. The germline CDR1 and CDR2 sequences are MNHEY and SVGAGI. The CDR3 contains 14 residues. CDR3 amino acids: CASSRTGVQETQYF. CDR3 DNA: TGTGCCAGCAGCCGAACAGGGGTACAAGAGACCCAGTACTTC.

The J gene is TRBJ2-5, the V gene TRBV5-1, with 7 positions matching TRBD1. CDR3 length equals 15 residues. Germline V gene data show CDR1 as SGHRS and CDR2 as YFSETQ. Unmatched junction bases numbered 3, after V lost 1 base and J lost 0 bases. CDR3 sequence reads: CASSLTGVYQETQYF. The CDR3 DNA reads as TGCGCCAGCAGCTTGACAGGGGTATACCAAGAGACCCAGTACTTC.

This clone has a handful of counts. The rearrangement uses TRBV5-1 and TRBJ2-5, with 7 bases fitting TRBD1. V was pared by 0 bases and J by 2 bases, with 1 base of the junction left unmatched. Germline CDR1 SGHRS, CDR2 YFSETQ. This CDR3 is 14 amino acids long. Here the CDR3 reads CASSLDRGQETQYF. The CDR3 DNA is TGCGCCAGCAGCTTGGACAGGGGTCAAGAGACCCAGTACTTC.

The chain uses TRBV5-7 and TRBJ2-7, with D perhaps matching TRBD1 (5 bases). TRBV5-7 is designated an ORF whose function remains uncertain. V was clipped by 0 bases and J by 1 base, with 14 bases between them. The CDR3 extends over 16 amino acids. The CDR3 sequence: CASSLGPGKGSYEQYF. The DNA for the CDR3 is TGTGCCAGCAGCTTGGGTCCAGGGAAGGGGTCCTACGAGCAGTACTTC.

This clone was seen a single time. The chain uses TRBV19 and TRBJ2-1; 11 positions match TRBD2. The CDR3 is made up of 15 amino acids. Germline V gives CDR1 LNHDA, CDR2 SQIVND (reference sequence). V shed 9 bases and J 8 bases; nucleotides not matched to a gene: 12. The CDR3 sequence: CASRNPGTSGHEQFF. CDR3 sequence (DNA): TGTGCCAGCCGAAATCCCGGGACTAGCGGCCATGAGCAGTTCTTC.

This chain links TRBV19 with TRBJ1-2; weak D call: TRBD1 (5 bases). V lost 8 bases, J lost 1 base, and 14 bases lay in between. Germline values: CDR1 LNHDA, CDR2 SQIVND (reference sequence). This CDR3 has 14 amino acids. The CDR3 reads CASRETAFNYGYTF. The CDR3 DNA reads as TGTGCCAGTCGAGAGACAGCATTTAACTATGGCTACACCTTC.

The chain combines TRBV4-1 with TRBJ2-3; 7 bases are shared with TRBD1. CDR1 is MGHRA and CDR2 is YSYEKL in the germline V gene. V dropped 6 bases and J dropped 0; count of bases not matched to a gene: 3. The CDR3 has 14 residues. CDR3 loop: CASRQGSSTDTQYF. In nucleotides, the CDR3 is TGCGCCAGCAGACAGGGGAGTAGCACAGATACGCAGTATTTT.

CDR3 coding DNA: TGTGCCAGTAGTATAGATCGGCTAGCGGGGCCCTACGAGCAGTACTTC. This gives the protein CASSIDRLAGPYEQYF. The chain links TRBV19 to TRBJ2-7; 9 bases are a match to TRBD2. V was pared by 0 bases and J by 2 bases, with 5 bases of the junction left unmatched. The CDR3 covers 16 residues. CDR1 and CDR2 from the germline V gene are LNHDA and SQIVND (reference sequence).

V usage is TRBV9 and J usage is TRBJ1-2; no reliable D call. This CDR3 region has 12 residues. V was cut by 8 bases and J by 8 bases, with 16 bases left in between. The germline V gene has CDR1 SGDLS and CDR2 YYNGEE. The CDR3 is CASSRGVSGYTF. CDR3 coding DNA: TGTGCCAGTAGTCGGGGTGTGAGCGGCTACACCTTC.

The CDR3 here is CASSAGQLLHTNTGELFF. CDR3 coding DNA: TGTGCCAGCAGTGCGGGACAGCTCCTACACACGAACACCGGGGAGCTGTTTTTT. The rearrangement links TRBV6-1 to TRBJ2-2; 7 nucleotides agree with TRBD1. V lost 4 bases, J lost 0 bases, and 11 bases stayed unmatched. The CDR3 is 18 residues long. Germline V CDR1 and CDR2: MNHNS, SASEGT.

The chain employs TRBV5-1 and TRBJ1-3; D is ambiguous. Trimming stripped 3 bases from V and 7 bases from J, with 14 bases between. CDR1 is SGHRS, CDR2 YFSETQ, per germline. The CDR3 totals 14 residues. The CDR3 reads CASSSEGSRNTIYF. The CDR3, as DNA: TGCGCCAGCAGCTCAGAAGGGAGTCGGAACACCATATATTTT.

This chain uses TRBV19 with TRBJ2-3, with D perhaps matching TRBD1 (6 bases). Trimming cost V 4 bases and J 6 bases, with 14 bases left between them. The CDR3 extends over 14 amino acids. CDR1 LNHDA and CDR2 SQIVND come from the germline V gene (reference sequence). The chain's CDR3 is CASSKGGGGDTQYF. CDR3 nucleotide sequence: TGTGCCAGTAGTAAAGGGGGTGGAGGTGATACGCAGTATTTT.

Worth noting for this clone: Within the sample, other DNA sequences also encode this same CDR3. This chain connects TRBV6-5 to TRBJ1-1; 7 bases align to TRBD1. Germline trimming cut 3 bases from V and 3 bases from J; bases unmatched to any gene: 4. The germline CDR1 and CDR2 sequences are MNHEY and SVGAGI. The length of the CDR3 is 14 residues. CDR3 in amino acids: CASSYRTGDTEAFF. DNA for the CDR3: TGTGCCAGCAGTTATCGTACAGGGGACACTGAAGCTTTCTTT.

The chain has TRBV5-1 and TRBJ2-2, with 10 positions matching TRBD1. Germline V lookup: CDR1 SGHRS, CDR2 YFSETQ. The CDR3 is 15 residues long. The V segment lost 2 bases and the J segment 4 bases; nucleotides outside the gene matches: 2. CDR3 coding DNA: TGCGCCAGCAGCTTCCGGACAGGGGGCACCGGGGAGCTGTTTTTT. Protein: CASSFRTGGTGELFF.

V is TRBV7-9 and J is TRBJ1-1; D possibly corresponds to TRBD1 (6 bases). The germline V gene has CDR1 SEHNR and CDR2 FQNEAQ (reference sequence). This CDR3 has 14 residues. The germline V and J ends were trimmed by 5 bases and 5 bases, with 15 bases remaining between them. The CDR3, as DNA: TGTGCCAGCAGCCGGGACACCGGCGAGACTGAAGCTTTCTTT. Its protein is CASSRDTGETEAFF.